Listed here are 4 T cell receptor beta chains from one sample, sequenced in a study of blood T cells in healthy people across ages. A J-beta primer mix and a sample-barcoded 5' primer were used in a second PCR of roughly 6 to 12 cycles. TCRdb re-derived calls from the 5' RACE reads in MiXCR, one entry per CDR3 protein. The data show approximately 790,000 distinct CDR3 sequences, roughly 60% seen once. Input material: blood. These receptors were taken from a man in his thirties or forties in good health.

The CDR3 is CASSVGTGTYGYTF. The CDR3 bases are TGTGCCAGCAGCGTCGGGACAGGCACCTATGGCTACACCTTC. V gene TRBV9 combines with J gene TRBJ1-2, with 8 bases that match TRBD1. The V gene's germline CDR1 is SGDLS and CDR2 YYNGEE. V shed 2 bases, J shed 4 bases, and the junction held 4 bases outside the gene matches. This CDR3 is built from 14 residues.

The chain joins TRBV2 to TRBJ1-5; the D gene is possibly TRBD1 (5 bases). Germline V lookup: CDR1 SNHLY, CDR2 FYNNEI. Trimming left V 6 bases short and J 1 base short, with 13 bases between. There are 15 residues in the CDR3. This CDR3 is CASSPGKASNQPQHF. The CDR3 DNA reads TGTGCCAGCAGCCCAGGGAAGGCGAGCAATCAGCCCCAGCATTTT.

This chain links TRBV6-5 with TRBJ1-1, with D unresolved. Germline V gene sequence: CDR1 MNHEY, CDR2 SVGAGI. The length of the CDR3 is 15 residues. The germline V and J ends were trimmed by 0 bases and 0 bases, with 8 bases remaining between them. The CDR3 reads CASSYSKGMNTEAFF. Written as DNA, the CDR3 is TGTGCCAGCAGTTACTCGAAGGGTATGAACACTGAAGCTTTCTTT.

This clonotype was counted only a few times. The V call is TRBV6-5, the J call TRBJ2-7; TRBD2 matches at 11 bases. Germline trimming cut 2 bases from V and 1 base from J; bases unmatched to any gene: 7. Germline CDR1 reads MNHEY; CDR2 reads SVGAGI. This CDR3 is 17 amino acids long. CDR3 DNA sequence: TGTGCCAGCAGTTACGGGCCGGCTAGCGGGGGGTCCTACGAGCAGTACTTC. Translation: CASSYGPASGGSYEQYF.